This TCR beta chain was recovered during a study of control samples from healthy donors and cancer patients (dated by TCRdb to the early 2020s). The receptor library was made with the immunoSEQ multiplex PCR assay. TCRdb holds this immuneACCESS table with in-frame rearrangements only. Some clones are missing; in checked studies, unresolved V genes explain under half, and the rest has no known cause. The table for this sample lists roughly 150,000 clones; more than 85% of them were counted only once. Jointly, the top ten make up roughly 0.64% of the sample. Via the germline V gene (reference sequence), CDR1 is MNHNY and CDR2 SVGAGI. Trimming removed 5 bases from V and 0 bases from J, leaving 8 bases between the germline ends. From the cysteine up to the phenylalanine, the CDR3 has a length of 15 residues. Only the CDR3 DNA is retained, 45 bases long and in frame from the first base. As to this clone: Its antigen is still unknown. No base quality information exists; no much larger clone differs at one position.

The receptor chain draws on TRBV6-6 and TRBJ1-6, with the D gene uncertain. The receptor was isolated from a woman in her twenties or thirties in good health. Sequencing was done on a sample of blood. The CDR3 protein sequence reads: CASSDKSSYNSPLHF. The sequenced DNA: TGTGCCAGCAGTGACAAGAGCTCCTATAATTCACCCCTCCACTTT.